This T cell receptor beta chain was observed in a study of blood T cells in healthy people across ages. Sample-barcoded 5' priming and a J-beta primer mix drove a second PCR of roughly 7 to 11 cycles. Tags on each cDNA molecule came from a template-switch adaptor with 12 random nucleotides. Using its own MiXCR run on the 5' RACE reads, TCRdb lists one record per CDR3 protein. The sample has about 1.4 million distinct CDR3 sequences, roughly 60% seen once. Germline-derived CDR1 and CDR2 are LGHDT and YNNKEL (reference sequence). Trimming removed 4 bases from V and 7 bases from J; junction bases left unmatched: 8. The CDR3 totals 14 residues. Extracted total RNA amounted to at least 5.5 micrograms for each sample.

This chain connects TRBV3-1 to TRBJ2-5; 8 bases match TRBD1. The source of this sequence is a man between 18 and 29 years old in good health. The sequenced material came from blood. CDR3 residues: CASSPARGRGTQYF. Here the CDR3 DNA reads TGTGCCAGCAGCCCCGCCAGGGGGCGGGGGACCCAGTACTTC.